Each of the 18 T cell receptor beta chains below was sequenced from the same sample in a study of blood T cell repertoires in COVID-19. Assay used: immunoSEQ multiplex PCR; TCRdb lists only in-frame clones, some missing. The data contain about 250,000 clones, around nine tenths of them singletons. Material for sequencing was PBMCs or T cells enriched from blood (not recorded which). The receptors derive from a woman under 30 who had recovered from COVID-19.

Comment on this clone: In the same sample, other DNA sequences code for this CDR3. The chain couples TRBV2 to TRBJ2-7; TRBD1 might be the D (6 bases). The CDR3 extends over 13 amino acids. Trimming removed 4 bases from V and 6 bases from J, with 13 bases in between. Germline CDR1 reads SNHLY; CDR2 reads FYNNEI. The CDR3 region has the DNA TGTGCCAGCAGTGTGGAGACAGGCGGCGAGCAGTACTTC. Protein product: CASSVETGGEQYF.

This clone showed up just once. The chain couples TRBV5-4 to TRBJ1-3; no definite D call. The CDR3 is 15 residues long. V was pared by 5 bases and J by 0 bases, with 12 bases between. Germline CDR1 and CDR2: SGHNT and YYREEE (reference sequence). In DNA form, the CDR3 reads TGTGCCAGCAGACCGGACGGGAACTCTGGAAACACCATATATTTT. Protein product: CASRPDGNSGNTIYF.

V usage is TRBV28 and J usage is TRBJ1-5; D is uncertain. The V end lost 3 bases, the J end lost 0 bases, and 6 bases lay between the germline ends. Germline V CDR1 and CDR2: MDHEN, SYDVKM. The CDR3 sequence is 14 residues long. The chain's CDR3 is CASSFVYSNQPQHF. The CDR3 DNA reads as TGTGCCAGCAGTTTTGTATATAGCAATCAGCCCCAGCATTTT.

The rearrangement links TRBV3-1 (or the pseudogene TRBV3-2) to TRBJ2-5; 12 positions match TRBD2. Germline-derived CDR1 and CDR2 are LGHDT and YNNKEL (reference sequence). V lost 2 bases, J lost 4 bases, and 8 bases stayed unmatched. The CDR3 runs 17 residues. DNA of the CDR3: TGTGCCAGCAGCCAACTGTTTGGACTAGCGGGACGAGAGACCCAGTACTTC. Protein sequence: CASSQLFGLAGRETQYF.

The chain links TRBV21-1 to TRBJ2-7; TRBD2, the table's D call, lacks a check against the DNA. TRBV21-1 is labeled a pseudogene. CDR3 length: 12 residues. CDR3 in DNA: TGTGCCAGCAGTCATAGCGGGGGGCGACAGTACTTC. Amino acids: CASSHSGGRQYF.

This rearrangement joins TRBV10-3 to TRBJ2-3; 9 bases match TRBD1. Per germline, CDR1 ENHRY and CDR2 SYGVKD. The CDR3 extends over 17 amino acids. V lost 6 bases, J lost 0 bases, and 10 bases stayed unmatched. CDR3 amino acids: CAIRATGGESSTDTQYF. CDR3 in DNA: TGTGCCATCAGGGCAACAGGGGGCGAATCTAGCACAGATACGCAGTATTTT.

The rearrangement uses TRBV5-1 and TRBJ1-3; a possible D gene is TRBD1 (6 bases). This CDR3 region has 14 residues. Trimming cost V 2 bases and J 4 bases, with 10 bases left between them. The V gene's germline CDR1 is SGHRS and CDR2 YFSETQ. CDR3 region: CASSFQGHGNTIYF. In DNA form, the CDR3 reads TGCGCCAGCAGCTTCCAGGGGCACGGAAACACCATATATTTT. Drawing the rest from reference TRBV5-1 and TRBJ1-3, the complete variable domain is KAGVTQTPRYLIKTRGQQVTLSCSPISGHRSVSWYQQTPGQGLQFLFEYFSETQRNKGNFPGRFSGRQFSNSRSEMNVSTLELGDSALYLCASSFQGHGNTIYFGEGSWLTVV.

The CDR3 DNA sequence: TGTGCCAGCAGCCAACAGAGCTTTTACGAGCAGTACTTC. Its translation is CASSQQSFYEQYF. The genes are TRBV2 and TRBJ2-7, with unresolved D. V gave up 6 bases and J gave up 4 bases, with 13 bases separating them. This CDR3 spans 13 amino acids. Germline CDR1 is SNHLY and CDR2 is FYNNEI. Full variable domain (remainder filled in from reference TRBV2 and TRBJ2-7): EPEVTQTPSHQVTQMGQEVILRCVPISNHLYFYWYRQILGQKVEFLVSFYNNEISEKSEIFDDQFSVERPDGSNFTLKIRSTKLEDSAMYFCASSQQSFYEQYFGPGTRLTVT.

The chain links TRBV4-2 to TRBJ1-5, with D perhaps matching TRBD1 (5 bases). The V gene lost 1 base and the J gene lost 0 bases, with 16 bases spanning the gap. Per germline, CDR1 LGHNA and CDR2 YNFKEQ. The CDR3 runs to 18 residues. The CDR3 nucleotides read TGTGCCAGCAGCCAAGCCCCCGGGGGATGGAATAGCAATCAGCCCCAGCATTTT. It is translated as CASSQAPGGWNSNQPQHF.

V is TRBV25-1 and J is TRBJ1-5, with D unclear. The CDR3 has 14 residues. V lost 1 base, J lost 0 bases, and 4 bases lay in between. Germline V CDR1 and CDR2: MGHDK, SYGVNS. CDR3 bases: TGTGCCAGCAGTGAATCAGGTAGCAATCAGCCCCAGCATTTT. Encoded protein: CASSESGSNQPQHF.

This clone came up once. The rearrangement uses TRBV10-1 and TRBJ2-1, with a tentative D call TRBD2 (6 bases). CDR3 length equals 18 residues. The V and J ends lost 4 bases and 4 bases respectively, with 23 bases between them. Germline V gene lookup returns CDR1 WNHNN and CDR2 SYGVQD (reference sequence). The CDR3 nucleotides read TGCGCCAGCAGTGGCCCCCAGGTTTCACACCGGGGGTACAATGAGCAGTTCTTC. Its protein is CASSGPQVSHRGYNEQFF.

This clone was seen a single time. The chain joins TRBV7-3 to TRBJ1-1, with D unresolved. This CDR3 region has 15 residues. V lost 5 bases and J 2 bases, leaving 15 bases between the germline ends. The germline gives CDR1 SGHTA, CDR2 FQGTGA. CDR3 sequence: CASSRQAPPNTEAFF. As DNA, the CDR3 is TGTGCCAGCAGCCGCCAGGCCCCTCCTAACACTGAAGCTTTCTTT.

The table lists this clone with a count of one. The rearrangement links TRBV5-6 to TRBJ1-1; a possible D gene is TRBD1 (5 bases). The CDR3 runs to 16 residues. Per germline, CDR1 SGHDT and CDR2 YYEEEE. The germline V and J ends were trimmed by 0 bases and 0 bases, with 12 bases remaining between them. CDR3 protein: CASSLVGGGMNTEAFF. As DNA, the CDR3 is TGTGCCAGCAGCTTGGTCGGGGGTGGAATGAACACTGAAGCTTTCTTT.

This clone was seen more than once but under ten times. The V call is TRBV5-1, the J call TRBJ1-2; D not resolved. V was shortened by 5 bases and J by 0 bases, with 11 bases between the two germline ends. Germline loops: CDR1 SGHRS, CDR2 YFSETQ. This CDR3 spans 14 amino acids. CDR3 sequence: CASSLSGTNYGYTF. For the CDR3, the DNA is TGCGCCAGCAGTCTGTCAGGTACTAACTATGGCTACACCTTC.

The rearrangement links TRBV7-9 to TRBJ1-2, with D possibly TRBD1 on 5 matching bases. The ends were cut back, 5 bases at V and 4 bases at J, with 14 bases in the middle. CDR3 size: 14 residues. Germline V lookup: CDR1 SEHNR, CDR2 FQNEAQ (reference sequence). The CDR3 DNA reads TGTGCCAGCAGCCTAGGGGCGGGTGCCTATGGCTACACCTTC. Translation gives CASSLGAGAYGYTF.

The rearrangement uses TRBV25-1 and TRBJ1-1, with unresolved D. Germline V gene lookup returns CDR1 MGHDK and CDR2 SYGVNS. There are 14 residues in the CDR3. V dropped 1 base and J dropped 4 bases, with 10 bases sitting between them. The CDR3 DNA reads TGTGCCAGCAGTGAATCTTCGGGGATCACTGAAGCTTTCTTT. This gives the protein CASSESSGITEAFF.

This rearrangement joins TRBV5-6 to TRBJ1-2, with TRBD1 matching over 7 bases. The CDR3 is made up of 15 amino acids. Unmatched junction bases numbered 8, after V lost 5 bases and J lost 1 base. From germline, CDR1 is SGHDT and CDR2 YYEEEE. This CDR3 is CASRYLQGINYGYTF. The DNA of the CDR3 is TGTGCCAGCAGATACCTACAGGGGATTAACTATGGCTACACCTTC.

The V gene is TRBV4-3, the J gene TRBJ2-1; 7 positions agree with TRBD1. V shed 4 bases and J 9 bases; nucleotides not matched to a gene: 6. The CDR3 has 13 amino acids. Germline assignment: CDR1 LGHNA and CDR2 YSLEER. CDR3 sequence (DNA): TGCGCCAGCAGCCTAGGGGACAGTAGTGAGCAGTTCTTC. It translates to CASSLGDSSEQFF.